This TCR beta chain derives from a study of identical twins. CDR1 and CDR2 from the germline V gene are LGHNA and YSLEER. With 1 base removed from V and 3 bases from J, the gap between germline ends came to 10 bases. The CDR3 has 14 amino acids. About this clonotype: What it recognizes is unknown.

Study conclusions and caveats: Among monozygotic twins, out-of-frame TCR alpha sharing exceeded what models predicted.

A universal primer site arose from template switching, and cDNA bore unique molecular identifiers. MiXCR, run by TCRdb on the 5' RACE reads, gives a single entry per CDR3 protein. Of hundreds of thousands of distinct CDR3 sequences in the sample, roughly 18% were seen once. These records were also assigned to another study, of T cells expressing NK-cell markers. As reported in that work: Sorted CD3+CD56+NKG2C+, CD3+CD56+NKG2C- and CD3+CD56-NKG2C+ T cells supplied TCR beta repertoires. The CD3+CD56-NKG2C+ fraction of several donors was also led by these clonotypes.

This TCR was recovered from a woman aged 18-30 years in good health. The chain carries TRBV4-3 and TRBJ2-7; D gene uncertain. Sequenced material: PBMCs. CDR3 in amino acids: CASSQVSGDYEQYF. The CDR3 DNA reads TGCGCCAGCAGCCAAGTGTCCGGAGACTACGAGCAGTACTTC.